Listed below are T cell receptor beta chains from one sample, sequenced in a study of regulatory T cells in long-lasting Graves disease. Each CDR3 protein is one row after TCRdb ran MiXCR on the multiplex PCR reads. Here the sample spans approximately 310,000 distinct CDR3 sequences, over 15% being singletons. The sequences come from peripheral blood mononuclear cells (PBMCs), collected at new diagnosis, from a patient treated with antithyroid drugs. Receptors originate from a female donor with Graves disease. Each CDR3 is given with its conserved first and last residue.

TRBJ1-1 | TRBV5-5 | CASSRGQLEAFF
TRBJ1-1 | TRBV11-2 | CASSEGSGDTEAFF
TRBJ1-1 | TRBV2 | CASSVGQGRAEAFF
TRBJ1-6 | TRBV6-1 | CASTPGGPLDPPLHF
TRBJ2-2 | TRBV5-1 | CASSFSGALTGELFF
TRBJ1-2 | TRBV7-9 | CASSSTGPVPGYTF
TRBJ2-5 | TRBV28 | CASSLGSVGTQYF
TRBJ1-1 | TRBV7-9 | CASSLAQEGTEASF
TRBJ2-1 | TRBV20-1 | CSALTESSYNEQFF
TRBJ2-3 | TRBV9 | CASGATGGTDTQYF